This T cell receptor beta chain is from a study of CD8 T cells in Susac syndrome. After extraction with the RNeasy kit, about 0.45 to 1 ug of the RNA was reverse transcribed using random hexamers. TCRdb called the immunoSEQ multiplex PCR reads again in MiXCR, with one record for every CDR3 protein. The sample includes some 160,000 distinct CDR3 sequences, 94% of them seen just once. The CDR3 has 13 residues. V was pared by 4 bases and J by 5 bases, with 12 bases between. Source material: CD4+ T cells from PBMCs. The clonotype originates from a human donor with Susac syndrome. This rearrangement joins TRBV23-1 to TRBJ2-7; D unclear. TRBV23-1 is marked as an open reading frame, function uncertain. As DNA, the CDR3 is TGCGCCAGCAGTCTGCTTCCACTCCACGAGCAGTACTTC. It translates to CASSLLPLHEQYF.